The source of this T cell receptor beta chain is a study of shared clonotypes between healthy human individuals. Germline V gene sequence: CDR1 GTSNPN, CDR2 SVGIG (reference sequence). The CDR3 covers 15 residues. Trimming cost V 0 bases and J 2 bases, with 12 bases left between them. The table came from immunoSEQ multiplex PCR; TCRdb's copy has only in-frame clones and leaves some out. The data contain approximately 1,000,000 clones, about 72% of them singletons. This TCR was sampled from a man between 18 and 35 years old in good health. Some clones in this sample may be carry-over from other donors' samples. Specimen: memory CD4+ T cells from PBMCs. The subset denotes: CD45RA-negative fraction. V and J are TRBV30 and TRBJ2-3, with TRBD2 as a possible D gene (6 bases). The CDR3 DNA sequence: TGTGCCTGGAGTGTACAGGCGGGATACACAGATACGCAGTATTTT. It encodes CAWSVQAGYTDTQYF.